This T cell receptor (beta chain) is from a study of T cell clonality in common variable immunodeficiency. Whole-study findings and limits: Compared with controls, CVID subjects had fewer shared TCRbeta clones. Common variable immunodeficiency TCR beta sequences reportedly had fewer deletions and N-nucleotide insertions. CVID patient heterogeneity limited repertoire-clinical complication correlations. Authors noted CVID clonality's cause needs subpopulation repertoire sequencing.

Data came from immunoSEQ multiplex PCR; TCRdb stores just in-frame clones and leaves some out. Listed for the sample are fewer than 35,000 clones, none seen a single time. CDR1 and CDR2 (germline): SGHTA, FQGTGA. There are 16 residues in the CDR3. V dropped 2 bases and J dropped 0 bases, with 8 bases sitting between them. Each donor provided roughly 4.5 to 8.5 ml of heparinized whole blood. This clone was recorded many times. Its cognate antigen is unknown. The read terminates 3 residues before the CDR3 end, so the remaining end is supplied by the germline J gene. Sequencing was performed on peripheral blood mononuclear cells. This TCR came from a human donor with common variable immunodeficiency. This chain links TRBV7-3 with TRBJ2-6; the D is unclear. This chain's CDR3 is CASSLSSGSGANVLTF. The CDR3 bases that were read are TGTGCCAGCAGCTTATCGTCGGGCTCTGGGGCCAACGTC.